Listed here are 18 T cell receptor beta chains from one sample, sequenced in a study of cytomegalovirus exposure and HLA in healthy donors. The PCR employed 60 Vbeta primers together with 13 Jbeta primers. The table came from immunoSEQ multiplex PCR; TCRdb's copy has only in-frame clones and leaves some out. The repertoire includes 90,000 to 120,000 clones, around four fifths of them detected once, and 7% to 8% sits in the top ten. Material for sequencing was PBMCs. The receptors come from a man aged 25 to 45 in good health and CMV-seronegative.

The rearrangement uses TRBV28 and TRBJ2-3, with D perhaps matching TRBD1 (6 bases). The germline V gene encodes CDR1 MDHEN and CDR2 SYDVKM. The ends were cut back, 11 bases at V and 4 bases at J, with 13 bases in the middle. This CDR3 comprises 12 residues. CDR3 in DNA: TGTGCCTCCTCAGGGGTCCCAGATACGCAGTATTTT. Amino acids: CASSGVPDTQYF. Using reference TRBV28 and TRBJ2-3 for the parts outside the CDR3, the full variable domain is DVKVTQSSRYLVKRTGEKVFLECVQDMDHENMFWYRQDPGLGLRLIYFSYDVKMKEKGDIPEGYSVSREKKERFSLILESASTNQTSMYLCASSGVPDTQYFGPGTRLTVL.

The rearrangement links TRBV5-6 to TRBJ2-5; 8 bases align to TRBD2. This CDR3 spans 14 amino acids. CDR1 SGHDT and CDR2 YYEEEE come from the germline V gene. Unmatched junction bases numbered 3, after V lost 2 bases and J lost 3 bases. CDR3 in amino acids: CASSFSGAKETQYF. The CDR3 DNA reads as TGTGCCAGCAGCTTTAGCGGGGCTAAAGAGACCCAGTACTTC.

The chain is built from TRBV7-8 and TRBJ2-1; TRBD1 is a possible D gene (6 bases). CDR3 size: 12 residues. Germline V gives CDR1 SGHVS, CDR2 FQNEAQ. V was cut by 0 bases and J by 13 bases, with 10 bases left in between. The CDR3 sequence: CASSLAGASQFF. In nucleotides, the CDR3 is TGTGCCAGCAGCTTAGCGGGGGCCAGTCAGTTCTTC.

V and J are TRBV7-9 and TRBJ1-2, with unresolved D. Trimming cost V 5 bases and J 0 bases, with 19 bases left between them. Per germline, CDR1 SEHNR and CDR2 FQNEAQ (reference sequence). The CDR3 has 17 amino acids. CDR3 bases: TGTGCCAGCAGCCCTGGTGGTCTTCGACATTCTAACTATGGCTACACCTTC. Translated: CASSPGGLRHSNYGYTF.

The rearrangement uses TRBV6-5 and TRBJ2-5; possibly TRBD1 for D (6 bases). The CDR3 has 15 residues. Germline CDR1 MNHEY, CDR2 SVGAGI. V was clipped by 0 bases and J by 5 bases, with 13 bases between them. CDR3 sequence reads: CASSYSGARPETQYF. CDR3 DNA: TGTGCCAGCAGTTACTCGGGGGCCCGCCCGGAGACCCAGTACTTC.

The chain combines TRBV6-5 with TRBJ2-3; perhaps TRBD2 as D (6 bases). V lost 7 bases and J lost 2, with 10 bases in between. In germline, CDR1 is MNHEY, CDR2 SVGAGI. This CDR3 is built from 13 residues. Here the CDR3 reads CASTGGSTDTQYF. DNA for the CDR3: TGTGCCAGCACCGGGGGTTCCACAGATACGCAGTATTTT.

The chain is built from TRBV14 and TRBJ2-7; weak D call: TRBD1 (5 bases). Germline CDR1 SGHDN, CDR2 FVKESK. The CDR3 sequence is 12 residues long. The ends were cut back, 1 base at V and 11 bases at J, with 12 bases in the middle. The CDR3 coding sequence is TGTGCCAGCAGCCAAGGTTTCCAGGGCGAGTACTTC. It specifies CASSQGFQGEYF.

The rearrangement uses TRBV7-2 and TRBJ2-7; 9 nucleotides line up with TRBD1. The V segment lost 4 bases and the J segment 3 bases; nucleotides outside the gene matches: 4. Per germline, CDR1 SGHTA and CDR2 FQGNSA. The CDR3 totals 14 residues. As DNA, the CDR3 is TGTGCCAGCAGCTCCCCGGGACAGGGCTACGAGCAGTACTTC. This sequence encodes CASSSPGQGYEQYF.

Only a few counts were recorded for this clone. The V and J genes are TRBV9 and TRBJ2-7; tentative D call: TRBD2 (6 bases). V lost 3 bases to trimming and J lost 0 bases, with 13 bases between them. CDR1 and CDR2 from the germline V gene are SGDLS and YYNGEE. This CDR3 spans 15 amino acids. CDR3 protein: CASSATPGSSYEQYF. The CDR3 DNA reads TGTGCCAGCAGCGCTACCCCCGGGAGCTCCTACGAGCAGTACTTC. The complete variable domain, with remaining parts taken from reference TRBV9 and TRBJ2-7, reads DSGVTQTPKHLITATGQRVTLRCSPRSGDLSVYWYQQSLDQGLQFLIQYYNGEERAKGNILERFSAQQFPDLHSELNLSSLELGDSALYFCASSATPGSSYEQYFGPGTRLTVT.

The rearrangement uses TRBV10-3 and TRBJ2-6; D is unresolved. The CDR3 consists of 16 residues. Germline values: CDR1 ENHRY, CDR2 SYGVKD. Trimming pared 0 bases from V and 3 bases from J, leaving 9 bases between. CDR3 DNA: TGTGCCATCAGTGAGTCCTCTCCGGGTGGGGCCAACGTCCTGACTTTC. This gives the protein CAISESSPGGANVLTF.

The rearrangement links TRBV9 to TRBJ2-3, with 9 bases that match TRBD1. This CDR3 region has 15 residues. From germline, CDR1 is SGDLS and CDR2 YYNGEE. With V trimmed by 4 bases and J by 5 bases, 8 bases remained unmatched. CDR3 nucleotide sequence: TGTGCCAGCAGCAGAACACAGGGGGCTGGAGATACGCAGTATTTT. Amino acid sequence: CASSRTQGAGDTQYF.

The rearrangement links TRBV7-2 to TRBJ2-7, with 7 nucleotides matching TRBD1. The germline V gene has CDR1 SGHTA and CDR2 FQGNSA. The CDR3 has 15 residues. V was clipped by 4 bases and J by 4 bases; unmatched bases: 10. The CDR3 protein is CASSSQRGRAYEQYF. CDR3 sequence (DNA): TGTGCCAGCAGCTCGCAAAGGGGGCGCGCATACGAGCAGTACTTC.

The rearrangement uses TRBV18 and TRBJ2-2; possible D gene TRBD2, 5 bases. V gave up 8 bases and J gave up 7 bases, with 17 bases separating them. Looked up from germline, CDR1 is KGHSH and CDR2 is LQKENI. The CDR3 has 14 amino acids. CDR3 region: CASHDRELIGELFF. The CDR3, as DNA: TGTGCCAGCCACGACCGGGAACTGATCGGGGAGCTGTTTTTT.

V is TRBV2 and J is TRBJ1-1; 7 nucleotides agree with TRBD1. CDR1 SNHLY and CDR2 FYNNEI come from the germline V gene. The CDR3 has 15 amino acids. V trimming: 6 bases; J trimming: 1 base; junction bases outside the gene matches: 8. The CDR3 loop is CASRGIRDRNTEAFF. The CDR3 DNA sequence: TGTGCCAGCAGGGGAATTCGGGACAGGAACACTGAAGCTTTCTTT.

This sequence joins TRBV5-1 and TRBJ2-1, with 11 bases fitting TRBD1. Germline CDR1 SGHRS, CDR2 YFSETQ. The trim removed 5 bases at V and 8 bases at J, leaving 12 bases unmatched. There are 16 residues in the CDR3. CDR3 in amino acids: CASSSPGGTGGYEQFF. The CDR3 DNA reads TGCGCCAGCAGTTCCCCCGGGGGGACAGGGGGGTATGAGCAGTTCTTC.

The J gene is TRBJ2-1, the V gene TRBV7-9, with 7 nucleotides matching TRBD1. There are 15 residues in the CDR3. V trimming: 5 bases; J trimming: 4 bases; junction bases outside the gene matches: 8. CDR1 SEHNR and CDR2 FQNEAQ come from the germline V gene (reference sequence). The CDR3 is CASSPSRQGYNEQFF. The CDR3 DNA sequence: TGTGCCAGCAGCCCGTCGAGACAGGGATACAATGAGCAGTTCTTC.

The chain is built from TRBV5-4 and TRBJ2-1, with D unresolved. Trimming removed 2 bases from V and 1 base from J, with 13 bases in between. This CDR3 contains 16 residues. Germline assignment: CDR1 SGHNT and CDR2 YYREEE (reference sequence). CDR3 in amino acids: CASSLGAPLSYNEQFF. In nucleotides, the CDR3 is TGTGCCAGCAGCTTAGGAGCCCCCCTTTCCTACAATGAGCAGTTCTTC.

The chain couples TRBV29-1 to TRBJ2-6; TRBD1 matches at 8 bases. The CDR3 has 18 residues. Germline V gene data show CDR1 as SQVTM and CDR2 as ANQGSEA. CDR3 nucleotides: TGCAGTGCCGAATTGACCGGGACAGGCCTCTCTGGGGCCAACGTCCTGACTTTC. Translating it yields CSAELTGTGLSGANVLTF.